This TCR beta chain was recorded in a study of cytomegalovirus exposure and HLA in healthy donors. Turning to the study itself: In a later analysis, it was reported that the roughly 120 validation repertoires had been produced on the same platform as the roughly 700 repertoires belonging to the first cohort.

Clones were read by immunoSEQ multiplex PCR, and TCRdb kept only the in-frame ones, dropping some. The sample includes about 190,000 clones, around 84% seen only once; the top ten take less than 9%. This sequence was found in a man aged 18-30 years in good health and CMV-seropositive. Sequencing was done on a sample of PBMCs.

CDR3 sequence: CASSFGLAGVYNEQFF. In nucleotides, the CDR3 is TGCGCCAGCAGCTTCGGACTAGCGGGAGTCTACAATGAGCAGTTCTTC. The chain is built from TRBV5-1 and TRBJ2-1, with TRBD2 identical over 13 bases. V gave up 2 bases and J gave up 3 bases; unmatched junction bases: 2. The CDR3 totals 16 residues. Germline loops: CDR1 SGHRS, CDR2 YFSETQ.